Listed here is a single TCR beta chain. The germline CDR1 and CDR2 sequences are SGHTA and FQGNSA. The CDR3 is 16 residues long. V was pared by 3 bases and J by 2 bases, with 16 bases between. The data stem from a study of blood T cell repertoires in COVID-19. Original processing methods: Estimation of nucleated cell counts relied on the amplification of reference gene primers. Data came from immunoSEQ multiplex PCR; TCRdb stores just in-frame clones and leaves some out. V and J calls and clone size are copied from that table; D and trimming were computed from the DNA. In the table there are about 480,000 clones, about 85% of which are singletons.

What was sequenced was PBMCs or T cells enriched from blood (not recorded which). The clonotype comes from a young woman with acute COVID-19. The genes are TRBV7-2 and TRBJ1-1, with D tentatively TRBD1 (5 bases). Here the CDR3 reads CASSFTYLRGNTEAFF. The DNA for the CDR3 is TGTGCCAGCAGCTTCACTTACTTAAGGGGAAACACTGAAGCTTTCTTT.